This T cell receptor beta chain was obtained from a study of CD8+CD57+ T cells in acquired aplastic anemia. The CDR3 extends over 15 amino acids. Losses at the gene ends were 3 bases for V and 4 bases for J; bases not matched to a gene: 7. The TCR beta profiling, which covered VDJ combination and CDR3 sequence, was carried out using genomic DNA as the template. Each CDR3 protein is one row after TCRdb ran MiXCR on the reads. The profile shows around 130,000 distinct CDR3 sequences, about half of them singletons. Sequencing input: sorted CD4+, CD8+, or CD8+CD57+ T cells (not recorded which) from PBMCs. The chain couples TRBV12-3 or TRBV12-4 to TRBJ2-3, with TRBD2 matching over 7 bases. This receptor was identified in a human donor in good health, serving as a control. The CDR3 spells CASSFRAGRADTQYF. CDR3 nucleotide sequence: TGTGCCAGCAGTTTCCGAGCGGGGCGGGCAGATACGCAGTATTTT.